Presented here are 20 T cell receptor beta chains from one specimen sequenced in a study of blood T cells in healthy people across ages. A second PCR, run for about 6 to 11 cycles, used a sample-barcoded 5' primer plus a J-beta primer mix. Using its own MiXCR run on the 5' RACE reads, TCRdb lists one record per CDR3 protein. The sample contains about 800,000 distinct CDR3 sequences, around a quarter of which appear only once. These data were also reused for a study on T cells of mothers and their children.

Material: blood. The receptors were sampled from a boy aged 5-17 years in good health.

This clonotype turned up a few times. The chain employs TRBV4-1 and TRBJ2-1, with D possibly being TRBD1 or TRBD2 (5 bases each). V was trimmed by 1 base and J by 4 bases, leaving 8 bases between them. CDR1 is MGHRA, CDR2 YSYEKL, per germline. The CDR3 loop spans 14 amino acids. The CDR3 region has the DNA TGCGCCAGCAGCCAAGCGTGGGGGTACAATGAGCAGTTCTTC. The encoded protein is CASSQAWGYNEQFF.

This clonotype was recorded a few times. V and J are TRBV12-3 or TRBV12-4 and TRBJ2-1; D might be TRBD2 (6 bases). Trimming took off 3 bases at V and 8 bases at J, with 23 bases between the two ends. The CDR3 extends over 17 amino acids. The CDR3 DNA reads as TGTGCCAGCAGTTTTGGTTTAGGCGCGGGGCCGGGCGATGAGCAGTTCTTC. Protein sequence: CASSFGLGAGPGDEQFF.

This clonotype was picked up a small number of times. The chain joins TRBV6-5 to TRBJ2-4; 7 positions match TRBD1. The CDR3 covers 16 residues. The V segment lost 4 bases and the J segment 0 bases; nucleotides outside the gene matches: 6. Germline V CDR1 and CDR2: MNHEY, SVGAGI. The DNA for the CDR3 is TGTGCCAGCAGTTCCGGGCAGGGGGTAGCCAAAAACATTCAGTACTTC. Amino acids: CASSSGQGVAKNIQYF.

Details on this clonotype: Here the CDR3 omits its conserved ending phenylalanine or tryptophan, so a read error is the likely source. Because the CDR3's place on the DNA is in doubt, the DNA is left out and the CDR3 is given as listed by TCRdb. V and J are TRBV11-2 and TRBJ2-1. Germline assignment: CDR1 SGHAT and CDR2 FQNNGV. The CDR3 totals 18 residues, both ends included. CDR3 region: CASSTYWGKKSSYNEQSL.

The sample holds a few counts of this clonotype. The chain has TRBV29-1 and TRBJ2-7; D tentatively fits TRBD1 or TRBD2 (5 bases each). Trimming left V 4 bases short and J 2 bases short, with 9 bases between. CDR1 SQVTM and CDR2 ANQGSEA come from the germline V gene. The CDR3 is made up of 12 amino acids. CDR3 residues: CSVGDGTYEQYF. In DNA form, the CDR3 reads TGCAGCGTTGGGGACGGGACCTACGAGCAGTACTTC.

The J gene is TRBJ2-1, the V gene TRBV29-1, with a weak D call TRBD2 (5 bases). CDR3 length equals 14 residues. CDR1 is SQVTM, CDR2 ANQGSEA, per germline. This CDR3 reads CTVKDQARGNEQFF. The CDR3 DNA reads TGCACCGTAAAAGACCAGGCCAGAGGGAATGAGCAGTTCTTC.

This clonotype was counted only a few times. J is TRBJ1-6 and V is TRBV7-8, with 9 bases that match TRBD1. The CDR3 runs to 14 residues. V lost 1 base to trimming and J lost 9 bases; unmatched junction nucleotides: 1. Germline-derived CDR1 and CDR2 are SGHVS and FQNEAQ. CDR3 sequence: CASSLGQGVSPLHF. The CDR3 nucleotides are TGTGCCAGCAGCTTAGGACAGGGGGTTTCACCCCTCCACTTT.

This clonotype was seen more than once but under ten times. The V call is TRBV27, the J call TRBJ2-7, with 8 bases that match TRBD2. The junction had 10 bases not matched to a gene; V was cut back by 6 bases and J by 6 bases. This CDR3 region has 14 residues. Germline V gene lookup returns CDR1 MNHEY and CDR2 SMNVEV (reference sequence). CDR3 residues: CASRGEREYREQYF. CDR3 bases: TGTGCCAGCAGAGGAGAGCGGGAGTACCGCGAGCAGTACTTC.

This clonotype was observed a handful of times. CDR3 bases: TGCAGCGTTGAACCGAGGGGACTAGCGGCCTACAATGAGCAGTTCTTC. This gives the protein CSVEPRGLAAYNEQFF. This chain uses TRBV29-1 with TRBJ2-1, with 11 bases aligning to TRBD2. V gave up 2 bases and J gave up 2 bases; unmatched junction bases: 5. The CDR3 totals 16 residues. Per the germline V gene, CDR1 is SQVTM and CDR2 is ANQGSEA.

This clonotype appeared a few times. The genes are TRBV29-1 and TRBJ1-2, with D maybe TRBD1 (6 bases). Germline V gene data show CDR1 as SQVTM and CDR2 as ANQGSEA. The CDR3 is 14 residues long. Trimming removed 6 bases from V and 8 bases from J, with 22 bases in between. The DNA for the CDR3 is TGCAGCGTCACAATCACAGGGCCTACTTACGGCTACACCTTC. It yields the protein CSVTITGPTYGYTF.

The V call is TRBV19, the J call TRBJ2-7; TRBD2 is a possible D gene (5 bases). CDR3 length: 14 residues. V was clipped by 3 bases and J by 3 bases, with 12 bases between them. The germline V gene has CDR1 LNHDA and CDR2 SQIVND (reference sequence). The CDR3 DNA reads as TGTGCCAGTAGTATCCGCATCGGGGTCTACGAGCAGTACTTC. Protein sequence: CASSIRIGVYEQYF.

This clonotype came up a few times. The chain uses TRBV27 and TRBJ2-5, with 9 bases identical to TRBD1. The better agreement between TRBJ2-7 and the DNA end casts doubt on the J call. The CDR3 contains 14 residues. The germline V gene encodes CDR1 MNHEY and CDR2 SMNVEV (reference sequence). DNA for the CDR3: TGTGCCAGCAGTTCCGGGACAGGGACTTCCGAGCAGTACTTC. This translates into CASSSGTGTSEQYF.

The table lists this clonotype with a few counts. V and J are TRBV28 and TRBJ1-2, with 9 positions matching TRBD1. With V trimmed by 7 bases and J by 0 bases, 6 bases remained unmatched. Germline CDR1 is MDHEN and CDR2 is SYDVKM. This CDR3 contains 15 residues. CDR3 sequence: CASNQDRGTNYGYTF. The CDR3 DNA reads as TGTGCCAGCAATCAGGACAGGGGCACTAACTATGGCTACACCTTC.

This clonotype was counted between two and nine times. V and J are TRBV4-3 and TRBJ2-1; D gene ambiguous. V lost 3 bases, J lost 6 bases, and 12 bases lay in between. This CDR3 comprises 14 residues. CDR1 is LGHNA, CDR2 YSLEER, per germline. The CDR3 DNA reads TGCGCCAGCAGCCAGGATTTTTTTGCCAATGAGCAGTTCTTC. As protein: CASSQDFFANEQFF.

This clonotype was observed a few times. No conserved phenylalanine or tryptophan ends this CDR3, so it is likely a read error. The CDR3 sequence is CASSPSGGSYNEQFS. The DNA of the CDR3 is TGCGCCAGCAGCCCCTCCGGTGGTTCCTACAATGAGCAGTTCTCC. The chain links TRBV4-1 to TRBJ2-1, with D unresolved. This CDR3 is 15 amino acids long. Between the trimmed V and J ends, which lost 4 bases and 1 base, there was a span of 11 bases. CDR1 and CDR2 from the germline V gene are MGHRA and YSYEKL.

This clonotype was recorded a few times. The chain employs TRBV10-3 and TRBJ1-4; D might be TRBD1 (6 bases). Germline assignment: CDR1 ENHRY and CDR2 SYGVKD. V lost 6 bases and J 5 bases, leaving 10 bases between the germline ends. The CDR3 is 13 residues long. Written as DNA, the CDR3 is TGTGCCATCAGGGCAGGGGAGAATGAAAAACTGTTTTTT. This codes for CAIRAGENEKLFF.

The chain uses TRBV4-3 and TRBJ2-7; D gene unclear. Trimming stripped 4 bases from V and 5 bases from J, with 24 bases between. The CDR3 loop spans 17 amino acids. CDR1 LGHNA and CDR2 YSLEER come from the germline V gene. CDR3 sequence: CASSPAISTGNADEQYF. As DNA, the CDR3 is TGCGCCAGCAGCCCAGCGATCTCGACGGGCAACGCGGACGAGCAGTACTTC.

Regarding this clonotype: Mismatch with germline at one junction end may stem from a read error. This chain connects TRBV5-1 to TRBJ2-7; 9 bases map to TRBD2. The CDR3 is 17 residues long. CDR1 and CDR2 from the germline V gene are SGHRS and YFSETQ. The CDR3 DNA reads TGCGCCAGTAGCTCCGACATTAGCGGGAGAGGAGGCGACGAGCAGTACTTC. Amino acids: CASSSDISGRGGDEQYF. Looking up the rest from reference TRBV5-1 and TRBJ2-7 gives the full variable domain: KAGVTQTPRYLIKTRGQQVTLSCSPISGHRSVSWYQQTPGQGLQFLFEYFSETQRNKGNFPGRFSGRQFSNSRSEMNVSTLELGDSALYLCASSSDISGRGGDEQYFGPGTRLTVT.

The chain couples TRBV7-9 to TRBJ2-1; tentative D call: TRBD1 (5 bases). Trimming left V 5 bases short and J 6 bases short, with 17 bases between. CDR1 is SEHNR, CDR2 FQNEAQ, per germline (reference sequence). The CDR3 is 15 residues long. The CDR3 protein is CASSLGLADSNEQFF. CDR3 DNA sequence: TGTGCCAGCAGCCTAGGCTTGGCAGACAGCAATGAGCAGTTCTTC.

This clonotype was counted only a few times. The chain uses TRBV29-1 and TRBJ2-3; a possible D gene is TRBD1 (6 bases). V dropped 7 bases and J dropped 1 base, with 6 bases sitting between them. Looked up from germline, CDR1 is SQVTM and CDR2 is ANQGSEA. The CDR3 loop spans 11 amino acids. CDR3: CSDRGTDTQYF. The DNA of the CDR3 is TGCAGCGACAGGGGCACAGATACGCAGTATTTT.